One sample yielded the 5 T cell receptor beta chains listed below, sequenced in a study of T-cell reconstitution after alpha-beta-depleted transplantation in children. This sample's TCRbeta library carried unique molecular identifier barcodes. TCRdb passed the PCR reads through MiXCR, listing each CDR3 protein once. The sample comprises 350,000 to 450,000 distinct CDR3 sequences, around 21% of which are singletons, and 3.5% to 4% rests with the top ten. The sequencing used PBMCs from the stem cell graft donor, collected from the stem cell graft. The receptors derive from a human donor who donated a stem cell graft to a child with acute myeloid leukemia.

The chain combines TRBV6-5 with TRBJ2-2, with D tentatively TRBD1 (6 bases). The CDR3 is 19 amino acids. Germline V lookup: CDR1 MNHEY, CDR2 SVGAGI. V dropped 0 bases and J dropped 3 bases, with 20 bases sitting between them. CDR3 residues: CASSYSGFSRDIYTGELFF. The DNA of the CDR3 is TGTGCCAGCAGTTACTCGGGCTTCTCTCGGGACATCTACACCGGGGAGCTGTTTTTT.

The chain combines TRBV4-3 with TRBJ1-2, with 8 bases identical to TRBD1. The CDR3 loop spans 16 amino acids. J lost 4 bases, V lost 0 bases, and 7 bases had no gene match. The germline gives CDR1 LGHNA, CDR2 YSLEER. In DNA form, the CDR3 reads TGCGCCAGCAGCCAAGATCGGCAGGGGGCTGGCTATGGCTACACCTTC. It encodes CASSQDRQGAGYGYTF.

This chain links TRBV20-1 with TRBJ2-1; 9 bases agree with TRBD2. This CDR3 has 14 amino acids. Per germline, CDR1 DFQATT and CDR2 SNEGSKA (reference sequence). The ends lost 3 bases at V and 4 bases at J; junction bases unmatched: 4. The CDR3 loop reads CSASHLAGYNEQFF. In DNA, the CDR3 is TGCAGTGCTAGTCACCTAGCGGGATACAATGAGCAGTTCTTC.

This clonotype was counted ten times or more. V gene TRBV29-1 combines with J gene TRBJ2-5; D unresolved. Trimming cost V 3 bases and J 5 bases, with 10 bases left between them. The CDR3 is 12 amino acids. CDR1 and CDR2 (germline): SQVTM, ANQGSEA. The CDR3 spells CSVEPRPETQYF. The CDR3 coding sequence is TGCAGCGTTGAGCCGCGGCCCGAGACCCAGTACTTC. The full variable domain, completed using reference TRBV29-1 and TRBJ2-5, is SAVISQKPSRDICQRGTSLTIQCQVDSQVTMMFWYRQQPGQSLTLIATANQGSEATYESGFVIDKFPISRPNLTFSTLTVSNMSPEDSSIYLCSVEPRPETQYFGPGTRLLVL.

This clonotype was seen many times. CDR3 loop: CASSERGQSQETQYF. Here the CDR3 DNA reads TGTGCCAGCAGTGAAAGAGGACAGTCCCAAGAGACCCAGTACTTC. The chain combines TRBV25-1 with TRBJ2-5, with TRBD1 as a possible D gene (6 bases). The V and J ends lost 2 bases and 1 base respectively, with 11 bases between them. The CDR3 contains 15 residues. CDR1 is MGHDK and CDR2 is SYGVNS in the germline V gene.